This paragraph reports one T cell receptor (beta chain). This sample was taken from a study of CD8 T cells in Susac syndrome. V lost 7 bases to trimming and J lost 4 bases; unmatched junction nucleotides: 4. Germline lookup yields CDR1 DFQATT and CDR2 SNEGSKA (reference sequence). The CDR3 runs 12 residues. The authors carried out high-throughput sequencing of TCR beta. They applied it to CD8+ and CD4+ T cells obtained from blood. Random hexamers were used to reverse transcribe an amount of about 0.45 to 1 ug RNA. MiXCR, applied by TCRdb to the immunoSEQ multiplex PCR reads, yields one record per CDR3 protein. The data contain fewer than 250,000 distinct CDR3 sequences, 93% of them singletons.

V gene TRBV20-1 combines with J gene TRBJ1-5, with 7 bases that match TRBD1. The sample comprised CD4+ T cells from PBMCs. The origin of this receptor is a human donor in good health. The CDR3 region has the DNA TGCAGTGGTAGGGGGCCTAATCAGCCCCAGCATTTT. Translating gives CSGRGPNQPQHF.